A selection of T cell receptor beta chains follows, all from one sample in a study of blood T cell repertoires in COVID-19. Only in-frame clones appear in the TCRdb table, and some are missing; sequencing was by immunoSEQ multiplex PCR. In the table there are approximately 150,000 clones, approximately 75% of which are singletons. What was sequenced was peripheral blood. These receptors all stem from a human donor in a cohort sampled during active COVID-19. Each CDR3 is given with its conserved first and last residue. A D gene is named only where the DNA matches it firmly. Size is stated for part of the rows, as once, few or many counts, or as a class when the clone is expanded.

TRBJ1-1 few TRBD1 TRBV5-1 CASSVDRTRAFF TGCGCCAGCAGCGTGGACAGGACGCGAGCTTTCTTT
TRBJ1-3 - - TRBV6-1 CASSEISRVSGNTIYF TGTGCCAGCAGTGAAATTTCGAGGGTTTCTGGAAACACCATATATTTT
TRBJ1-2 - TRBD1 TRBV2 CASSEGQLNYGYTF TGTGCCAGCAGTGAGGGACAGCTTAACTATGGCTACACCTTC
TRBJ2-6 - - TRBV27 CARNPPGQGLVWARLGANVLTF TGTGCCAGAAACCCCCCGGGACAGGGACTAGTCTGGGCCCGTCTGGGGGCCAACGTCCTGACTTTC
TRBJ1-2 - TRBD1 TRBV3-1/TRBV3-2 CASSQVDRRSYGYTF TGTGCCAGCAGCCAAGTGGACAGGAGAAGCTATGGCTACACCTTC
TRBJ1-3 few TRBD1 TRBV7-7 CATGTVGDTIYF TGTGCCACCGGGACAGTGGGGGACACCATATATTTT
TRBJ1-2 - - TRBV18 CASSPGRGYGYTF TGTGCCAGCTCGCCCGGTAGGGGCTATGGCTACACCTTC
TRBJ1-3 - - TRBV19 CASTTPSSGNTIYF TGTGCCAGTACAACCCCGAGCTCTGGAAACACCATATATTTT
TRBJ2-7 - TRBD2 TRBV7-2 CASFPGGGSLIYEQYF TGTGCCAGCTTTCCGGGGGGGGGCTCCCTGATTTACGAGCAGTACTTC
TRBJ1-4 - - TRBV19 CASSIWGSSDEKLFF TGTGCCAGTAGTATTTGGGGCAGTTCGGATGAAAAACTGTTTTTT
TRBJ2-5 - TRBD1 TRBV7-8 CASSLAGTGVGETQYF TGTGCCAGCAGCTTAGCCGGGACAGGGGTCGGGGAGACCCAGTACTTC
TRBJ1-3 once - TRBV6-5 CASSSPSVGNTIYF TGTGCCAGCAGTTCCCCTTCGGTCGGAAACACCATATATTTT
TRBJ2-3 - - TRBV14 CASSQDRPTGGSLVSDTQYF TGTGCCAGCAGCCAAGATAGGCCGACCGGGGGTTCCCTTGTCTCAGATACGCAGTATTTT
TRBJ2-7 - - TRBV3-1/TRBV3-2 CASSRGQIYEQYF TGTGCCAGCAGCCGCGGACAGATCTACGAGCAGTACTTC
TRBJ1-5 - - TRBV10-3 CAITPESNQPQHF TGTGCCATCACCCCGGAGAGCAATCAGCCCCAGCATTTT
TRBJ2-3 - TRBD2 TRBV7-2 CASSLRSGRATDTQYF TGTGCCAGCAGCTTACGTAGCGGGAGGGCCACAGATACGCAGTATTTT
TRBJ2-3 - - TRBV3-1/TRBV3-2 CASSQGTGLLTDTQYF TGTGCCAGCAGCCAAGGAACAGGGCTCCTCACAGATACGCAGTATTTT
TRBJ2-5 - TRBD2 TRBV6-6 CASRELAGDMKTQYF TGTGCCAGCAGGGAACTGGCGGGAGATATGAAGACCCAGTACTTC
TRBJ2-7 - TRBD1 TRBV25-1 CASSEPGQFYEQYF TGTGCCAGCAGTGAACCGGGACAGTTCTACGAGCAGTACTTC
TRBJ2-7 - TRBD1 TRBV28 CASSRQNRGHEQYF TGTGCCAGCAGTCGCCAAAACAGGGGCCACGAGCAGTACTTC
TRBJ2-3 - - TRBV7-8 CASSLEVGAPTDTQYF TGTGCCAGCAGCTTAGAGGTGGGGGCTCCCACAGATACGCAGTATTTT
TRBJ2-5 - TRBD1 TRBV7-3 CASSQGARETQYF TGTGCCAGCAGCCAGGGGGCCCGAGAGACCCAGTACTTC
TRBJ2-1 - - TRBV27 CASTTTGGVYNEQFF TGTGCCAGCACCACCACGGGGGGCGTCTACAATGAGCAGTTCTTC
TRBJ1-2 - TRBD1 TRBV30 CAWSQTGDDGYTF TGTGCCTGGAGCCAGACAGGGGACGATGGCTACACCTTC
TRBJ2-7 once TRBD1 TRBV5-1 CASSRPMTGGYEQYF TGCGCCAGCAGCCGACCGATGACAGGGGGCTACGAGCAGTACTTC
TRBJ2-3 - TRBD2 TRBV7-8 CASTPRDPSGYTDTQYF TGTGCCAGCACCCCCCGTGACCCTAGCGGGTACACAGATACGCAGTATTTT